What follows is one T cell receptor beta chain and its context. Its cognate antigen is unknown. V was cut by 3 bases and J by 8 bases, with 11 bases left in between. The CDR3 contains 14 residues. Germline V gives CDR1 SGHTA, CDR2 FQGNSA. Amplification from RNA transcripts yielded the TCR beta CDR3 regions. HTBI-primed RT-PCR formed the first round, and a multiplex PCR formed the second. TCRdb reprocessed the multiplex PCR reads via MiXCR and lists one record per CDR3 protein. The sample records roughly 700,000 distinct CDR3 sequences, about 44% being singletons. This entry comes from a study of Graves' ophthalmopathy and Graves' hyperthyroidism. Whole-study context: No treatment had been given when peripheral blood was collected at initial diagnosis.

The study, taken as a whole, reports: Among expanded thyroid clonotypes above 0.001 frequency, most also occurred in blood. Distinction of ophthalmopathy from stable hyperthyroidism by a 13-signature model reached approximately 88% sensitivity and 81.08% specificity.

Ophthalmopathy donors showed moderate-to-severe activity, CAS ≥3, NOSPECS ≥4 and a duration under 3 months. The genes are TRBV7-2 and TRBJ1-6; D is undetermined. Sequenced sample: peripheral blood. This clonotype was obtained from an adult man with Graves' ophthalmopathy. CDR3 residues: CASSLLSGDSPLHF. The CDR3 DNA sequence: TGTGCCAGCAGCTTGCTCTCCGGGGATTCACCCCTCCACTTT.